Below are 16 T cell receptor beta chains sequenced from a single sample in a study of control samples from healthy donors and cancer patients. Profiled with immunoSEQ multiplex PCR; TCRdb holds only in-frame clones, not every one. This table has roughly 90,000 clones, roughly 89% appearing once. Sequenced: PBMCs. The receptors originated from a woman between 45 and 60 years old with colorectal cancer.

Written as DNA, the CDR3 is TGTGCCAGCACCACCCAACGAATGCGAGGCTACACCTTC. Translated: CASTTQRMRGYTF. The chain employs TRBV6-5 and TRBJ1-2; D gene uncertain. The V end lost 7 bases, the J end lost 8 bases, and 17 bases lay between the germline ends. CDR1 and CDR2 from the germline V gene are MNHEY and SVGAGI. This CDR3 is built from 13 residues.

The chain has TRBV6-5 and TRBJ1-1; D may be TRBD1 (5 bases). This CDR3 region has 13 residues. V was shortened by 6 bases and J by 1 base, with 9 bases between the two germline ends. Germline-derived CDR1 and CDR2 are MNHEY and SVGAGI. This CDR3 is CASRGRGNTEAFF. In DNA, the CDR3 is TGTGCCAGCAGGGGAAGGGGGAACACTGAAGCTTTCTTT.

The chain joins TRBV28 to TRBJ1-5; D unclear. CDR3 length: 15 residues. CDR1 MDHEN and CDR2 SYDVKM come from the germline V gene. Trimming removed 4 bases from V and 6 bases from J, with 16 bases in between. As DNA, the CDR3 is TGTGCCAGCAGTTCTCCTGAGGGAATAGGTCAGCCCCAGCATTTT. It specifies CASSSPEGIGQPQHF.

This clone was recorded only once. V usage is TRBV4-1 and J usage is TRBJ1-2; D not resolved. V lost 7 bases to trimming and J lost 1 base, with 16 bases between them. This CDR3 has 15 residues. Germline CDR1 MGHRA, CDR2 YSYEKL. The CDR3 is CASNYDTSSNYGYTF. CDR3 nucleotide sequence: TGCGCCAGCAACTACGATACTTCCAGTAACTATGGCTACACCTTC.

The CDR3 bases are TGTGCCAGCAGCCCACAGGGTAGTCAGCCCCAGCATTTT. Its protein product is CASSPQGSQPQHF. V is TRBV12-3 or TRBV12-4 and J is TRBJ1-5, with D tentatively TRBD1 (6 bases). The CDR3 contains 13 residues. Trimming cost V 6 bases and J 6 bases, with 12 bases left between them.

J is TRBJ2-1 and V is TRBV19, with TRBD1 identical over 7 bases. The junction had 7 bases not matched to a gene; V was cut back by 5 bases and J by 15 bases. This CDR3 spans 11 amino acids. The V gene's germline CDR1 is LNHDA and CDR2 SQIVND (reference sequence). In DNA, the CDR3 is TGTGCCAGTAGTCAGACAGGGTCGAGGTTCTTC. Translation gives CASSQTGSRFF.

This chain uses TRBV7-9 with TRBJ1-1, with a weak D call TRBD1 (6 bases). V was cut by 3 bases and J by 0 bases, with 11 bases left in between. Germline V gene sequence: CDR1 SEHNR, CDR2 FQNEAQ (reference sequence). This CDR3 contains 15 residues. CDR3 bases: TGTGCCAGCAGCTTCGCAGGGGTCGTGAACACTGAAGCTTTCTTT. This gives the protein CASSFAGVVNTEAFF.

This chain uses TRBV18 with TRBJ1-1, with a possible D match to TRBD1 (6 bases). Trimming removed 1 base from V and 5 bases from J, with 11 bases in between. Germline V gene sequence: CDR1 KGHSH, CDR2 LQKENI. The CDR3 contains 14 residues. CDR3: CASSPQGGRTEAFF. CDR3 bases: TGTGCCAGCTCACCACAGGGGGGGCGGACTGAAGCTTTCTTT. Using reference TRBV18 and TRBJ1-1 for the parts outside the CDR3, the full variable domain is NAGVMQNPRHLVRRRGQEARLRCSPMKGHSHVYWYRQLPEEGLKFMVYLQKENIIDESGMPKERFSAEFPKEGPSILRIQQVVRGDSAAYFCASSPQGGRTEAFFGQGTRLTVV.

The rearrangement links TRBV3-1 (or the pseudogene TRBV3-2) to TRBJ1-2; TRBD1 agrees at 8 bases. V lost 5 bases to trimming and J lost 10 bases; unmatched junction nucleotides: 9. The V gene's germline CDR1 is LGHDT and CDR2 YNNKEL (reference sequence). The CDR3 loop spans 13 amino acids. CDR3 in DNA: TGTGCCAGCAGCGGGGACAGGACCGATGTCTACACCTTC. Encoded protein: CASSGDRTDVYTF.

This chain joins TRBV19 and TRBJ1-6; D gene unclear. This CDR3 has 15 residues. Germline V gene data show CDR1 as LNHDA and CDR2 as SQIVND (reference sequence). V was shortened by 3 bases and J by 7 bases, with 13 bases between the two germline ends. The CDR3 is CASSMVTGSNSPLHF. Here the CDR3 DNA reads TGTGCCAGTAGTATGGTCACCGGGTCAAATTCACCCCTCCACTTT.

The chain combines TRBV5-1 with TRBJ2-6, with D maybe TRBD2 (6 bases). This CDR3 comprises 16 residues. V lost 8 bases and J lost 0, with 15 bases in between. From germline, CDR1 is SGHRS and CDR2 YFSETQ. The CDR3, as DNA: TGCGCCAGGCTAGACGGGGGAAGCTCTGGGGCCAACGTCCTGACTTTC. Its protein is CARLDGGSSGANVLTF.

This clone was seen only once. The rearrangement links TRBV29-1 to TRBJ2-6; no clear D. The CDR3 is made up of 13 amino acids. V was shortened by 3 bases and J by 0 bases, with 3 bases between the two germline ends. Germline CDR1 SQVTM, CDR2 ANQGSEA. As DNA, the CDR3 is TGCAGCGTTGAGATCTCTGGGGCCAACGTCCTGACTTTC. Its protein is CSVEISGANVLTF. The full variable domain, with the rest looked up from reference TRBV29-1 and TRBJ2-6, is SAVISQKPSRDICQRGTSLTIQCQVDSQVTMMFWYRQQPGQSLTLIATANQGSEATYESGFVIDKFPISRPNLTFSTLTVSNMSPEDSSIYLCSVEISGANVLTFGAGSRLTVL.

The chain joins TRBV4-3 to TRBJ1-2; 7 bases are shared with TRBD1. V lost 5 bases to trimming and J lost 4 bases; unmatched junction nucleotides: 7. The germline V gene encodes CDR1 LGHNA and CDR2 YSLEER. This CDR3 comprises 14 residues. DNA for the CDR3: TGCGCCAGCAGCGAAATACAGGGGCGCTATGGCTACACCTTC. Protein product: CASSEIQGRYGYTF.

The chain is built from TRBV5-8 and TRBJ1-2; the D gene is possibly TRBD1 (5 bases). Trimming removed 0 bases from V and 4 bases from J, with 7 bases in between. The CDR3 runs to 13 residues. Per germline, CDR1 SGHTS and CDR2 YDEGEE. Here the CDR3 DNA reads TGTGCCAGCAGCTTGGGACAGAGCTATGGCTACACCTTC. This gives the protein CASSLGQSYGYTF.

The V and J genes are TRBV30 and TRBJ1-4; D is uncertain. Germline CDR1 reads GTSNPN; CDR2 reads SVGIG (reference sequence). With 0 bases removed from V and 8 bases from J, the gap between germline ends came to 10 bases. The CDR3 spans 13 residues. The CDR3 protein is CAWSVRGREKLFF. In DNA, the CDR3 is TGTGCCTGGAGTGTACGGGGAAGGGAAAAACTGTTTTTT.

The CDR3 bases are TGTGCCACCGCAGTGGACCGATTCTATGGCTACACCTTC. It translates to CATAVDRFYGYTF. This chain uses TRBV5-4 with TRBJ1-2; no firm D call. Deletions cut 9 bases from V and 4 bases from J, with 16 bases between. The CDR3 contains 13 residues. Germline V gene lookup returns CDR1 SGHNT and CDR2 YYREEE (reference sequence). Variable domain in full (rest from reference TRBV5-4 and TRBJ1-2): ETGVTQSPTHLIKTRGQQVTLRCSSQSGHNTVSWYQQALGQGPQFIFQYYREEENGRGNFPPRFSGLQFPNYSSELNVNALELDDSALYLCATAVDRFYGYTFGSGTRLTVV.